This T cell receptor beta chain was recorded in a study of graft-versus-host responses after intestinal transplantation. Germline V lookup: CDR1 MGHRA, CDR2 YSYEKL. This CDR3 has 15 amino acids. V lost 4 bases and J lost 0, with 11 bases in between. Worth noting for this clone: The antigen is not known.

The data were produced by immunoSEQ multiplex PCR, yet TCRdb's version contains in-frame clones alone and is incomplete. The table lists around 100,000 clones, about 90% of them singletons. The rearrangement uses TRBV4-1 and TRBJ2-3; D is uncertain. This receptor was taken from a human donor who was the organ donor for an intestinal transplant. The sequences come from unstimulated CD4+ T cells sorted from spleen or lymph node cells, collected before transplant. In nucleotides, the CDR3 is TGCGCCAGCAGCCCTGGAGACCGAAGCACAGATACGCAGTATTTT. This codes for CASSPGDRSTDTQYF.